This is a list of T cell receptor beta chains from one sample in a study of blood T cell repertoires in COVID-19. Sequenced by immunoSEQ multiplex PCR; TCRdb stores in-frame clones only, minus some. The sample lists roughly 400,000 clones, around nine tenths seen once, with 1.4% in the top ten. Sequenced: PBMCs or T cells enriched from blood (not recorded which). The receptors were sampled from a woman aged 18-30 years who had been exposed to COVID-19. CDR3s include the opening cysteine and the closing phenylalanine or tryptophan. D genes are given only for firm matches. A row's size may be missing; if present it is once, few, many or a size class.

clone size	D gene	V gene	J gene	CDR3 DNA	CDR3 protein
.	TRBD1	TRBV11-3	TRBJ2-2	TGTGCCAGCAGCCCCAGGACAGGGGGTACCGGGGAGCTGTTTTTT	CASSPRTGGTGELFF
.	TRBD1	TRBV14	TRBJ1-2	TGTGCCAGCAGCACCGGACAGGGCCCCGCTAACTATGGCTACACCTTC	CASSTGQGPANYGYTF
.	TRBD2	TRBV29-1	TRBJ2-5	TGCAGCGTTGTTACTAGCGGGGTCGAGACCCAGTACTTC	CSVVTSGVETQYF
.	.	TRBV27	TRBJ1-5	TGTGCCAGCAGTCCCTGGGACTTTTCGGGACAGCCCCAGCATTTT	CASSPWDFSGQPQHF
.	.	TRBV3-1/TRBV3-2	TRBJ2-3	TGTGCCAGCAGCCAAGAACAGTCCACAGATACGCAGTATTTT	CASSQEQSTDTQYF
.	TRBD1	TRBV6-2/TRBV6-3	TRBJ1-2	TGTGCCAGCAGTTCCCCGACAGGGGTGCCCTATGGCTACACCTTC	CASSSPTGVPYGYTF
.	TRBD2	TRBV28	TRBJ2-1	TGTGCCAGCAGACCTAAATTAGCGGGAGTCTATGAGCAGTTCTTC	CASRPKLAGVYEQFF
once	.	TRBV9	TRBJ1-4	TGTGCCAGCAGCGCCACAGGGTTTCGCGAAAAACTGTTTTTT	CASSATGFREKLFF
.	TRBD1	TRBV11-2	TRBJ2-7	TGTGCCAGCAGCTTCGGTACAGGGGTGGCCTACGAGCAGTACTTC	CASSFGTGVAYEQYF
.	.	TRBV28	TRBJ1-1	TGTGCCAGCAGAGAGGACAGTGGGAACACTGAAGCTTTCTTT	CASREDSGNTEAFF
.	.	TRBV28	TRBJ1-5	TGTGCCAGCAGTAAACAGCTTAGCAATCAGCCCCAGCATTTT	CASSKQLSNQPQHF
.	TRBD2	TRBV7-6	TRBJ2-1	TGTGCCAGCAGCCCGGGACTAGCGGGGATAGAGTACAATGAGCAGTTCTTC	CASSPGLAGIEYNEQFF
.	TRBD1	TRBV7-4	TRBJ2-7	TGTGCCAGCAGCTTAGTAAGGGGCACAGGGGAGTCCTACGAGCAGTACTTC	CASSLVRGTGESYEQYF
few	.	TRBV30	TRBJ1-5	TGTGCCTGGAGCCCCCAGGGGAATCAGCCCCAGCATTTT	CAWSPQGNQPQHF
.	.	TRBV24-1	TRBJ2-7	TGTGCCACCAGTGACGAGAGATACTACGAGCAGTACTTC	CATSDERYYEQYF
.	TRBD1	TRBV14	TRBJ1-1	TGTGCCAGCAGCCAAGGACAGGGGCTAGACTTGAACACTGAAGCTTTCTTT	CASSQGQGLDLNTEAFF
few	TRBD1	TRBV18	TRBJ1-2	TGTGCCAGCTACCTTACAGGGGAGTATGGCTACACCTTC	CASYLTGEYGYTF
.	TRBD2	TRBV15	TRBJ2-1	TGTGCCACCAGCAGTGGCGGACTAGCGGGAGATAATAATGAGCAGTTCTTC	CATSSGGLAGDNNEQFF
.	TRBD1	TRBV28	TRBJ1-1	TGTGCCAGCAGTTTATGGGAAGACAGGGACCAGAAAGCTTTCTTT	CASSLWEDRDQKAFF
.	TRBD2	TRBV27	TRBJ2-2	TGTGCCAGCAGTCCGATTCCCGGGACTAGCGGAACCGCCGGGGAGCTGTTTTTT	CASSPIPGTSGTAGELFF
.	.	TRBV13	TRBJ1-4	TGTGCCAGCAGCAGACAGATAGGCGAAAAACTGTTTTTT	CASSRQIGEKLFF
.	TRBD2	TRBV28	TRBJ2-7	TGTGCCAGCAGTTCCAGGGGGCTAGCGGGGGATCGCAAGCAGTACTTC	CASSSRGLAGDRKQYF
.	.	TRBV3-1/TRBV3-2	TRBJ2-1	TGTGCCAGCAGCCTCACCGGGACAATGCTGAAATACAATGAGCAGTTCTTC	CASSLTGTMLKYNEQFF
.	TRBD2	TRBV27	TRBJ2-1	TGTGCCAGCAGTTTAACCACTAGCGGGAGGGCCTACAATGAGCAGTTCTTC	CASSLTTSGRAYNEQFF
.	.	TRBV18	TRBJ2-1	TGTGCCAGCTCACCCCCTACAGCCTACAATGAGCAGTTCTTC	CASSPPTAYNEQFF
once	TRBD1	TRBV27	TRBJ2-1	TGTGCCAGCCTTCGGCAGGGGGCTGTCAATGAGCAGTTCTTC	CASLRQGAVNEQFF
once	TRBD1	TRBV5-4	TRBJ2-2	TGTGCCAGCAGCTTGATGGACAGGGTAACCGGGGAGCTGTTTTTT	CASSLMDRVTGELFF
.	.	TRBV19	TRBJ2-7	TGTGCCAGTAGTTCCCGTCGGACACAGGGAACTGCCTACGAGCAGTACTTC	CASSSRRTQGTAYEQYF
.	.	TRBV5-1	TRBJ2-5	TGCGCCAGCAGCTTGGCGGGGGGCGGAGGACAAGAGACCCAGTACTTC	CASSLAGGGGQETQYF
.	TRBD2	TRBV28	TRBJ2-1	TGTGCCAGCAGGTCCGGGACTAGCGCTTTGGGGAGTGAGCAGTTCTTC	CASRSGTSALGSEQFF
once	TRBD1	TRBV9	TRBJ1-2	TGTGCCAGCAGCGTCGGGACAGGGTATGGCTACACCTTC	CASSVGTGYGYTF
.	.	TRBV2	TRBJ1-6	TGTGCCAGATCTAACCGGACAGATAATTCACCCCTCCACTTT	CARSNRTDNSPLHF
.	TRBD1	TRBV19	TRBJ2-2	TGTGCCAGTAGACCTCGGGACAGAAACACCGGGGAGCTGTTTTTT	CASRPRDRNTGELFF
.	TRBD1	TRBV7-6	TRBJ2-7	TGTGCCAGCAGCGAAGACAGGGGTTTGGGCTACGAGCAGTACTTC	CASSEDRGLGYEQYF
once	.	TRBV7-2	TRBJ2-3	TGTGCCAGCAGCTTGCAGATCGACACAGATACGCAGTATTTT	CASSLQIDTDTQYF
.	.	TRBV5-1	TRBJ2-7	TGCGCCAGCAGCTTGGACGGGTACGAGCAGTACTTC	CASSLDGYEQYF